This T cell receptor (beta chain) was found in a study of beta chain features in type 1 diabetes. This CDR3 spans 17 amino acids. The V segment lost 3 bases and the J segment 4 bases; nucleotides outside the gene matches: 12. Germline CDR1 and CDR2: SGHVS and FQNEAQ. Expressed TCRB transcripts were sequenced because the isolated RNA had all been reverse transcribed beforehand. The data were produced by immunoSEQ multiplex PCR, yet TCRdb's version contains in-frame clones alone and is incomplete. Altogether 130,000 to 150,000 clones are present, roughly 10% being singletons, with the ten largest covering under 1.5%. This clone was found a few times.

The sequence was obtained from a man between 18 and 29 years old in good health. The chain links TRBV7-8 to TRBJ2-5; TRBD2 agrees at 9 bases. The sample comprised naive CD4+ T cells from blood. Here the CDR3 DNA reads TGTGCCAGCAGCTTTAGCCCGGGCGGGGGGGCCGCAGAGACCCAGTACTTC. Its translation: CASSFSPGGGAAETQYF.